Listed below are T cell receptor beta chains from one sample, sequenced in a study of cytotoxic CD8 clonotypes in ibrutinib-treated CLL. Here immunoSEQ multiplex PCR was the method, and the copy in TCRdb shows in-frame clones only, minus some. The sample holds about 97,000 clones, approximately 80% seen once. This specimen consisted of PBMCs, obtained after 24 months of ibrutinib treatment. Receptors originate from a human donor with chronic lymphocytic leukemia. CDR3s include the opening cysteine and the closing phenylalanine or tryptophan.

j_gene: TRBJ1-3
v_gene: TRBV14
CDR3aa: CASSQLGETGNTIYF

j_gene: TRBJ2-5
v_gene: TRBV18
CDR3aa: CASSGVGPPEETQYF

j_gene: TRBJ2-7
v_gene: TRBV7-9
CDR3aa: CASSLALGQGPWSYEQYF

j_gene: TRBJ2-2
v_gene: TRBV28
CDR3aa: CASTGGLNTGELFF

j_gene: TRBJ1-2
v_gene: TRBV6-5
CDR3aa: CASSSGNRNYGYTF

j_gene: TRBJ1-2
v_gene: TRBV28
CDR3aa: CASSLTSKGYGYTF

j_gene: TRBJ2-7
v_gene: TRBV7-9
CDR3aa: CASSLGGTSNYEQYF

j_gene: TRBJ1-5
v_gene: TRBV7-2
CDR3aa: CASSLAEGNQHF

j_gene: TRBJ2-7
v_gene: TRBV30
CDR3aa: CAWRRLAGSYEQYF

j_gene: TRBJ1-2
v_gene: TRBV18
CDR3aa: CASSPPDETGLMGLYGYTF

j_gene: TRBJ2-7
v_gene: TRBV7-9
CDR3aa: CASSLREGPPYEQYF

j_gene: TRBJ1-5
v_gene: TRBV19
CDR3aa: CASSRTRDSYQPQHF

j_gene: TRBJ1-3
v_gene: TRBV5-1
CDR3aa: CASSLDHLSGNTIYF

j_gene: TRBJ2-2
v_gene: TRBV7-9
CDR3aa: CASSLSWPTGELFF

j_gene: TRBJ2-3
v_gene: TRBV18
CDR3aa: CASSPPRQGARADTQYF

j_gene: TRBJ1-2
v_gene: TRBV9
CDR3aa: CASSVRLGYGYTF

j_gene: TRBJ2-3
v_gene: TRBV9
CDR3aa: CASTPGTSGLTSTDTQYF

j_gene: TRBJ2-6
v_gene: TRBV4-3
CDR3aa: CASSHQTSRGAGANVLTF

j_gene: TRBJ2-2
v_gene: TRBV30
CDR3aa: CAWRPGRAGELFF

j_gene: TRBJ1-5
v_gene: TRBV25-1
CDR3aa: CASSDGSNQPQHF

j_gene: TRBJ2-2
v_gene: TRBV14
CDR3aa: CASSQALVAGELFF

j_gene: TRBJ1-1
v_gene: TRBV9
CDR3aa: CASSVGGPLNTEAFF

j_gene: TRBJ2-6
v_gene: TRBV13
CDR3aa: CASSEGRFGANVLTF

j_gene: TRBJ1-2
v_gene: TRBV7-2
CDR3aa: CASSPSKGYYGYTF

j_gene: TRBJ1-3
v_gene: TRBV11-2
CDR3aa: CASSLDRNTIYF

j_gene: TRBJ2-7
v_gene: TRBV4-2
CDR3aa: CASSQEISGNYEQYF

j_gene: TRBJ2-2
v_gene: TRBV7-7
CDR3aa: CASSPGTGGTGELFF

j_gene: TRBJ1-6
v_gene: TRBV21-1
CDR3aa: CASSKDGTLNSPLHF

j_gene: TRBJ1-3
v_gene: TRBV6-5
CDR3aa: CASRSGTVGNTIYF

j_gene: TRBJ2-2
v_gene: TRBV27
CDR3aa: CASSRPRDHGELFF

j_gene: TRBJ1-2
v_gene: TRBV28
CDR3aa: CASNYGAGQGSPGYTF

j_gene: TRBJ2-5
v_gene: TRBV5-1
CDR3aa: CASSFREWETQYF

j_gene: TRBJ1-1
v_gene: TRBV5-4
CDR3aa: CASSPGLMNTEAFF

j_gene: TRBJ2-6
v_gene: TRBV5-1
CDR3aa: CASSLAVFSGANVLTF

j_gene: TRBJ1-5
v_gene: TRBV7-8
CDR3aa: CASRARGINQPQHF

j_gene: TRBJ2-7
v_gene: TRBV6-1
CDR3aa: CASSELGDRTYEQYF

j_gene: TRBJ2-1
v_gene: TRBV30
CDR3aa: CAWEIDNSYNEQFF

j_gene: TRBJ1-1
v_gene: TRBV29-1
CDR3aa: CSVDSSGKNTEAFF

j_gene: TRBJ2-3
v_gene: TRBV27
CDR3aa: CASSFRYEDTQYF

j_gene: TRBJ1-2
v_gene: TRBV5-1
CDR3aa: CASSLGQNYGYTF

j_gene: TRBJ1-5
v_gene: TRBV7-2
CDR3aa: CASSSQRVTGPGAQPQHF

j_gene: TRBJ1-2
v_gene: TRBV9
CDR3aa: CASSVRTGGSYGYTF

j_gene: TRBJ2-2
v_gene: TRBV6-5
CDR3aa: CASRVDRGAGELFF

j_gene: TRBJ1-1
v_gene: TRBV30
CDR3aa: CASRSGQDEAFF

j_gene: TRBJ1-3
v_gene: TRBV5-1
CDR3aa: CASSSGPVGENTIYF

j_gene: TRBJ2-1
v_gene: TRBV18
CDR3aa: CASSPTAYNEQFF

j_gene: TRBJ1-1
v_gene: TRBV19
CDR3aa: CASSMDGMNTEAFF

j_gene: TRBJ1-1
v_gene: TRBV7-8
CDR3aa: CASSLTGTGISEAFF

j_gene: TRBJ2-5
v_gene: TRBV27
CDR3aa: CASSFGGGETQYF

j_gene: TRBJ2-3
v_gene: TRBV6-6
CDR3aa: CASSYHRPTDTQYF

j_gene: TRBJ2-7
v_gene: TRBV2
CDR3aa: CASSFTGGAVYEQYF

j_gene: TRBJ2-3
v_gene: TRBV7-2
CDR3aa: CASSLGQRLNTQYF

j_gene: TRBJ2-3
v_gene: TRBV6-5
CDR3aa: CASSYPTSGSDTQYF

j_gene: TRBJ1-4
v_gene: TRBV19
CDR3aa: CASRPAGEANEKLFF

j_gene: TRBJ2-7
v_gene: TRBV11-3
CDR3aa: CASTLKSLRENQFSSYEQYF